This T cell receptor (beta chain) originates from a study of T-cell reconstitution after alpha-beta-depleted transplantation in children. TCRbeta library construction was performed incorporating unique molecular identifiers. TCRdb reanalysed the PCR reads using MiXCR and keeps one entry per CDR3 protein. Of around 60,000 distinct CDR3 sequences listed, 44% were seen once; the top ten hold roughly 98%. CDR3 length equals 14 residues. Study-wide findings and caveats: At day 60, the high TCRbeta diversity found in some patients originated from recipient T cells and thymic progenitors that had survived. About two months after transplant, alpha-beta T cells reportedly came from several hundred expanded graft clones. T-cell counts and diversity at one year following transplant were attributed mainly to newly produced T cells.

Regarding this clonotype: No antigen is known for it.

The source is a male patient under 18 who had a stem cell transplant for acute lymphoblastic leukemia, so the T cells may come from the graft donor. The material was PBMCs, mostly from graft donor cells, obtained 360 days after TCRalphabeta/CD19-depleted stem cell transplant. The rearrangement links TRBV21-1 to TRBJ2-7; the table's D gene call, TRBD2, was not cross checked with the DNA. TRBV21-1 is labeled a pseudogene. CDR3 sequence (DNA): TGTGCCAGCAGCACTAGCGGGAGGGCCGATGAGCAGTACTTC. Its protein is CASSTSGRADEQYF.